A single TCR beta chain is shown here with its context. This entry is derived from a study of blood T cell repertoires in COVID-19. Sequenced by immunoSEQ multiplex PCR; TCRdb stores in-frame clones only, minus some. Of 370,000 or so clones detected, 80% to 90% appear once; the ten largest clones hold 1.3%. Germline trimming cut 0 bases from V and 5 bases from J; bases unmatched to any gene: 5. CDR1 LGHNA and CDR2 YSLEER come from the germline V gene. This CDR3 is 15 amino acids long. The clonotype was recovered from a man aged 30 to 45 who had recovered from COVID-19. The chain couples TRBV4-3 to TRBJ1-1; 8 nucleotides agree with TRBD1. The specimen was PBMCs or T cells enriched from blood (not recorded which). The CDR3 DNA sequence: TGCGCCAGCAGCCAAGACAGGGGGCTTTTTACTGAAGCTTTCTTT. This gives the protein CASSQDRGLFTEAFF.